This record looks at one T cell receptor (beta chain) sequence and its context. As yet, its antigen is unknown. One junction end disagrees with the germline gene, perhaps due to a read error. The sample is drawn from a study of T cell responses to AZD1222 COVID-19 vaccine. Study-wide points: Baseline seropositivity characterized only a handful of AZD1222 recipients. CD4 TCRs associated with vaccination spanned spike, dominating at 160-218 and 743-854. Nearly half of spike-specific TCRs reportedly target unmutated variant regions.

The protocol was immunoSEQ multiplex PCR, while the TCRdb copy is restricted to in-frame clones and leaves out a portion. The table records around 160,000 clones, roughly 88% of them present only once. CDR1 is SGHAT, CDR2 FQNNGV, per germline. This CDR3 has 15 amino acids. The sequencing used peripheral blood, collected on day 0 of AZD1222 vaccination. The chain couples TRBV11-2 to TRBJ2-1; 9 bases line up with TRBD2. The clonotype comes from an adult in good health. The CDR3 coding sequence is TGTGCCAGCAGTTTAGCGGGGGTTTCCTACAATGAGCAGTTCTTC. Encoded protein: CASSLAGVSYNEQFF.